The entry below gives a single TCR beta chain sequence along with its context. Its cognate antigen is unknown. The CDR3 length is 15 residues. Trimming took 0 bases from V and 0 from J; bases not matched to a gene: 3. Germline-derived CDR1 and CDR2 are SGHNT and YYREEE (reference sequence). The data were taken from a study of cytomegalovirus exposure and HLA in healthy donors. Study-wide background: From HLA-typed donors, an early data release held about 92 million unique TCRs. Study observations and caveats: Across donors, presence/absence analyses took sequencing depth to be roughly uniform.

Researchers ran the PCR with 60 Vbeta and 13 Jbeta primers. TCRdb's copy holds only in-frame clones and misses some; the assay was immunoSEQ multiplex PCR. The data contain approximately 140,000 clones, 55% to 80% of them singletons. This clonotype was obtained from a human donor in good health. Sequencing was performed on PBMCs. This chain joins TRBV5-4 and TRBJ2-7; TRBD2 matches 7 bases. CDR3 region: CASSLVGGSSYEQYF. Written as DNA, the CDR3 is TGTGCCAGCAGCTTGGTGGGGGGGAGCTCCTACGAGCAGTACTTC. The complete variable domain, with remaining parts taken from reference TRBV5-4 and TRBJ2-7, reads ETGVTQSPTHLIKTRGQQVTLRCSSQSGHNTVSWYQQALGQGPQFIFQYYREEENGRGNFPPRFSGLQFPNYSSELNVNALELDDSALYLCASSLVGGSSYEQYFGPGTRLTVT.